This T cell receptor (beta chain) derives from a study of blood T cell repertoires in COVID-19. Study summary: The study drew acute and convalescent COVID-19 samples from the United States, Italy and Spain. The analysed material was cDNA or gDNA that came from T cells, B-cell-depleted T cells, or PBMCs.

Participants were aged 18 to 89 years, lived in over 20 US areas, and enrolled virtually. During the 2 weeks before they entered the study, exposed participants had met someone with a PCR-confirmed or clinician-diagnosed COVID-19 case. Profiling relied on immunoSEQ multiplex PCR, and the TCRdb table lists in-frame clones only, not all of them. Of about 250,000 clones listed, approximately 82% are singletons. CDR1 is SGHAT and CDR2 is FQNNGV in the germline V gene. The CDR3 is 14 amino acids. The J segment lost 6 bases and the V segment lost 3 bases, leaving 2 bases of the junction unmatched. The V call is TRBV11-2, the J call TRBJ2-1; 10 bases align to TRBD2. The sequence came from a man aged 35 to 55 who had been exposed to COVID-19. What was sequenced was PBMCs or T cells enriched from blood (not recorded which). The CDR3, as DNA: TGTGCCAGCAGCTTGCGACTAGCGGGCAATGAGCAGTTCTTC. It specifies CASSLRLAGNEQFF.